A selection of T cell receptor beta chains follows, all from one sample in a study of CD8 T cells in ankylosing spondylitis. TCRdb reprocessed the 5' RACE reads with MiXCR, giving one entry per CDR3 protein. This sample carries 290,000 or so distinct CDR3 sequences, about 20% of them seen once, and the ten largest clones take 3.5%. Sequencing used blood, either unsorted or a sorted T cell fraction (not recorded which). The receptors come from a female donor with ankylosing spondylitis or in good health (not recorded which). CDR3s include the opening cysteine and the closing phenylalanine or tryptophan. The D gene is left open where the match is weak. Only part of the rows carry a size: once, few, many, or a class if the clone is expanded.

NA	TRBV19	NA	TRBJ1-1	CASSIKRTDTEAFF	TGTGCCAGTAGTATAAAAAGGACGGACACTGAAGCTTTCTTT
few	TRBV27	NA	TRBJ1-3	CASSLGGFGNTIYF	TGTGCCAGCAGTTTAGGGGGGTTTGGAAACACCATATATTTT
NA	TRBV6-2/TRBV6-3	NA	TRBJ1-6	CASSYGQGHSPPHF	TGTGCCAGCAGTTACGGGCAGGGTCATTCACCCCCCCACTTT
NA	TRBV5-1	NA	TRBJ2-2	CASSLVPSGELFF	TGCGCCAGCAGCTTGGTGCCTAGCGGGGAGCTGTTTTTT
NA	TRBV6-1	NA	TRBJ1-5	CASSAHNQPQHF	TGTGCCAGCAGTGCACATAATCAGCCCCAGCATTTT
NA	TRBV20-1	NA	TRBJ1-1	CSAGGRGMGTEAFF	TGCAGTGCTGGGGGGCGTGGGATGGGTACTGAAGCTTTCTTT
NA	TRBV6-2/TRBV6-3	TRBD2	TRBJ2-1	CASSYSAGAYNEQFF	TGTGCCAGCAGTTACTCTGCGGGAGCGTACAATGAGCAGTTCTTC
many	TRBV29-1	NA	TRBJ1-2	CSVDLQGLGYTF	TGCAGCGTGGACCTTCAGGGTCTGGGCTACACCTTC
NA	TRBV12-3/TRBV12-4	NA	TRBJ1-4	CASSAGYGKLFF	TGTGCCAGCAGCGCAGGGTACGGAAAACTGTTTTTT
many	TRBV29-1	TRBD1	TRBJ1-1	CSARQGANLNTEAFF	TGCAGCGCGCGACAGGGGGCGAACTTGAACACTGAAGCTTTCTTT
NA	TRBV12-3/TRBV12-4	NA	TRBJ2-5	CASSSMVETQYF	TGTGCCAGCAGTTCGATGGTCGAGACCCAGTACTTC
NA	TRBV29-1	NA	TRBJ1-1	CSVEKGGNTEAFF	TGCAGCGTCGAAAAGGGGGGTAACACTGAAGCTTTCTTT
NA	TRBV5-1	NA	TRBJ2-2	CASSLYKQRANTGELFF	TGCGCCAGCAGCTTGTATAAACAGCGCGCGAACACCGGGGAGCTGTTTTTT
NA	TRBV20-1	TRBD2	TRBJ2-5	CSASRLADLRRETQYF	TGCAGTGCTAGCAGACTAGCGGACCTCCGAAGGGAGACCCAGTACTTC
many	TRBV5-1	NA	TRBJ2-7	CASSWGLPGNEQYF	TGCGCCAGCAGCTGGGGACTCCCGGGGAACGAGCAGTACTTC
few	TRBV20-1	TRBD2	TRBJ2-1	CSARDMAGGRYNEQFF	TGCAGTGCTAGAGATATGGCGGGAGGGCGTTACAATGAGCAGTTCTTC
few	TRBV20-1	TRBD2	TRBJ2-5	CSARDRAGVWETQYF	TGCAGTGCTAGAGATCGGGCGGGAGTTTGGGAGACCCAGTACTTC
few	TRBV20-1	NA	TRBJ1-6	CSANPATNSPLHF	TGCAGTGCGAACCCGGCAACTAATTCACCCCTCCACTTT
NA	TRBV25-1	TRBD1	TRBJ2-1	CASRATGRTYNEQFF	TGTGCCAGCAGAGCGACAGGGCGAACATACAATGAGCAGTTCTTC
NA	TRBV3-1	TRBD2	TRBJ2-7	CASSRSGSGGYEQYF	TGTGCCAGCAGCCGAAGCGGGAGTGGGGGCTACGAGCAGTACTTC
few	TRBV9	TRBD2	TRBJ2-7	CASSVQSGSYEQYF	TGTGCCAGCAGCGTCCAAAGCGGGAGTTACGAGCAGTACTTC
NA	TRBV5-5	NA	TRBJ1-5	CASSLDGASNQPQHF	TGTGCCAGCAGCTTGGATGGGGCCAGCAATCAGCCCCAGCATTTT
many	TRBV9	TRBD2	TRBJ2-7	CASSPHASGSSYEQYF	TGTGCCAGCAGCCCCCATGCCAGCGGGAGCTCCTACGAGCAGTACTTC
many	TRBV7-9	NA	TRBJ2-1	CASSLGVNEQFF	TGTGCCAGCAGCTTAGGCGTCAATGAGCAGTTCTTC
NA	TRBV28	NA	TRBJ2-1	CASSSSFSHNEQFF	TGTGCCAGCAGCTCTTCGTTTTCCCACAATGAGCAGTTCTTC
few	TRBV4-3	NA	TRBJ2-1	CASSHPVRGRSSNEQFF	TGCGCCAGCAGCCACCCAGTCAGGGGCAGAAGCAGCAATGAGCAGTTCTTC
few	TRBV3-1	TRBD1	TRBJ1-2	CASSEQGVNGYTF	TGTGCCAGCAGCGAACAGGGGGTCAATGGCTACACCTTC
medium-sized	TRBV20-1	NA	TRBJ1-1	CSARKGGSMNTEAFF	TGCAGTGCTAGGAAGGGTGGTTCCATGAACACTGAAGCTTTCTTT
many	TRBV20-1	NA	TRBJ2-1	CSAKAPGVSRDEQFF	TGCAGTGCTAAGGCCCCCGGAGTTTCTAGGGATGAGCAGTTCTTC
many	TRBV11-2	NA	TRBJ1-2	CASSPTNYGYTF	TGTGCCAGCAGCCCGACCAACTATGGCTACACCTTC
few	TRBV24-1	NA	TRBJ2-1	CATSSPAWNEQFF	TGTGCCACCAGTTCGCCTGCGTGGAATGAGCAGTTCTTC
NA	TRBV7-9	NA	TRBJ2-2	CASSLQLSPNTGELFF	TGTGCCAGCAGCTTACAACTCTCACCAAACACCGGGGAGCTGTTTTTT
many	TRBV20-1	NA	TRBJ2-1	CSARSGDGYNEQFF	TGCAGTGCCCGGTCGGGGGATGGCTACAATGAGCAGTTCTTC
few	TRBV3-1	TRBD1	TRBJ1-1	CASSQTTGEGAFF	TGTGCCAGCAGCCAAACGACAGGGGAGGGAGCTTTCTTT
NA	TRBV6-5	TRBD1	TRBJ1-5	CASSYYHTTGVGGQPQHF	TGTGCCAGCAGTTACTATCATACCACAGGGGTTGGGGGTCAGCCCCAGCATTTT
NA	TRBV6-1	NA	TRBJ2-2	CASNNAGNTGELFF	TGTGCCAGCAATAACGCGGGGAACACCGGGGAGCTGTTTTTT
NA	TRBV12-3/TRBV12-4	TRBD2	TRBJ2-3	CASSLSLAGPRLADTQYF	TGTGCCAGCAGTTTAAGTCTAGCGGGACCTCGTTTGGCAGATACGCAGTATTTT
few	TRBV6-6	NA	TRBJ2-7	CASSPGRAYEQYF	TGTGCCAGCAGCCCGGGACGTGCCTACGAGCAGTACTTC
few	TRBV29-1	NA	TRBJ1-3	CSVSGVGGNTIYF	TGCAGCGTTTCAGGGGTCGGTGGAAACACCATATATTTT
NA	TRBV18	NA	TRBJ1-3	CASSPIQKGGNTIYF	TGTGCCAGCTCACCCATCCAAAAAGGGGGAAACACCATATATTTT
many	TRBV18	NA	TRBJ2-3	CASSNRIAEVDTQYF	TGTGCCAGCTCAAACCGGATAGCGGAGGTGGATACGCAGTATTTT
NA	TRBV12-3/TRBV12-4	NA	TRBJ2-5	CASSPFGETQYF	TGTGCCAGCAGCCCCTTCGGGGAGACCCAGTACTTC
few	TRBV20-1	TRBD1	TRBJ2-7	CSVPGQGAYEQYF	TGCAGTGTTCCGGGACAGGGGGCGTACGAGCAGTACTTC
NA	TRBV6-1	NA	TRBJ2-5	CASSVNPGAQYF	TGTGCCAGCAGTGTAAATCCCGGCGCCCAGTACTTC
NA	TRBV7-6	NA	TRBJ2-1	CASSLGTSASEQFF	TGTGCCAGCAGCCTCGGGACATCTGCTAGTGAGCAGTTCTTC
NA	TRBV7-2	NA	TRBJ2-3	CASSSRGIYGAQYF	TGTGCCAGCAGCTCGCGAGGGATTTATGGGGCGCAGTATTTT
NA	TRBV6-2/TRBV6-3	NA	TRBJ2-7	CASTPRAASKGNEQYF	TGTGCCAGCACCCCGCGGGCGGCCTCCAAGGGAAACGAGCAGTACTTC
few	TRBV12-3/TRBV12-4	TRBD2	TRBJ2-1	CASSLTSGRLEQFF	TGTGCCAGCAGTCTGACTAGCGGGAGATTAGAGCAGTTCTTC
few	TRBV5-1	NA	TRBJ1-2	CASSTRGGNYGYTF	TGCGCCAGCAGCACGCGGGGGGGTAACTATGGCTACACCTTC
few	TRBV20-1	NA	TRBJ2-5	CSARRVQETQYF	TGCAGTGCTCGCAGAGTACAAGAGACCCAGTACTTC
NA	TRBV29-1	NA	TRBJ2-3	CSVLGQYTDTQYF	TGCAGCGTTTTGGGACAATACACAGATACGCAGTATTTT
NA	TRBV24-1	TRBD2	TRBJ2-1	CATSDPSGPSYNEQFF	TGTGCCACCAGTGACCCTAGCGGGCCCTCCTACAATGAGCAGTTCTTC
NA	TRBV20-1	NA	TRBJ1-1	CSARRAAWNTEAFF	TGCAGTGCTAGGAGGGCCGCCTGGAACACTGAAGCTTTCTTT
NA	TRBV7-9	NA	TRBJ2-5	CASSLKGMLGEETQYF	TGTGCCAGCAGCTTGAAGGGTATGCTAGGAGAAGAGACCCAGTACTTC
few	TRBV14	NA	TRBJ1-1	CASSQDTGRGVRRTEAFF	TGTGCCAGCAGCCAAGATACGGGAAGAGGGGTGAGGCGCACTGAAGCTTTCTTT
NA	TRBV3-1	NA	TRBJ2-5	CASSQRGELQETQYF	TGTGCCAGCAGCCAACGCGGGGAGCTCCAAGAGACCCAGTACTTC
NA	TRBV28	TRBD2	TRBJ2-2	CASMLGGEGPGELFF	TGTGCCAGCATGCTCGGGGGGGAGGGCCCCGGGGAGCTGTTTTTT
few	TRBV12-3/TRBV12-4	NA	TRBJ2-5	CASSAFRALETQYF	TGTGCCAGCAGTGCGTTCAGGGCCTTAGAGACCCAGTACTTC
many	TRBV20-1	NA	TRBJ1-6	CSATLYGDTSSYNSPLHF	TGCAGTGCTACATTGTATGGGGACACGAGCTCCTATAATTCACCCCTCCACTTT
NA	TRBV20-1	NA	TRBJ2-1	CSAPTTYNEQFF	TGCAGTGCTCCCACCACCTACAATGAGCAGTTCTTC